Described below is a single T cell receptor (beta chain) sequence and its context. Its antigen is not known. TCRdb's copy holds only in-frame clones and misses some; the assay was immunoSEQ multiplex PCR. The sample records tens of thousands of clones, about 89% being singletons. Time point defined: cycle 4 day 1 (C4D1), after 6 weeks of nivolumab. Every patient relapsed after autologous stem cell transplantation, and brentuximab vedotin exposure varied. These data come from a study of PD-1 blockade in classical Hodgkin lymphoma. Study conclusions and caveats: Although disease activity or prior therapy may be involved, causes of the repertoire differences remain undefined.

This CDR3 has 15 residues. Trimming stripped 8 bases from V and 0 bases from J, with 14 bases between. Germline V gene data show CDR1 as MNHNY and CDR2 as SVGAGI (reference sequence). This clonotype was sampled from a human donor with classical Hodgkin lymphoma. Sample: peripheral blood mononuclear cells (PBMCs), taken before the fourth cycle of nivolumab. V and J are TRBV6-6 and TRBJ1-3; D is unclear. Here the CDR3 reads CASFLTPHSGNTIYF. DNA of the CDR3: TGTGCCAGCTTTTTAACCCCTCACTCTGGAAACACCATATATTTT.